Below are 32 T cell receptor beta chains sequenced from a single sample in a study of T cell changes during pregnancy in multiple sclerosis (dated by TCRdb to between 2018 and 2020). Libraries came from the immunoSEQ multiplex PCR assay. TCRdb holds this immuneACCESS table with in-frame rearrangements only. Some clones are missing; in checked studies, unresolved V genes explain under half, and the rest has no known cause. Within this sample are about 100,000 clones, with 85% to 95% of them counted one time only. Less than 0.9% of the sample lies in the top ten. The specimen comprised peripheral blood, sampled in the third trimester of pregnancy. The receptors come from a female donor in good health, enrolled as a control in a pregnancy study.

The V gene is TRBV25-1, the J gene TRBJ1-1; D remains unclear. Per germline, CDR1 MGHDK and CDR2 SYGVNS. V was clipped by 3 bases and J by 5 bases, with 16 bases between them. The CDR3 loop spans 15 amino acids. The CDR3 is CASSESGRFATEAFF. For the CDR3, the DNA is TGTGCCAGCAGTGAGTCCGGGAGGTTTGCAACTGAAGCTTTCTTT.

V usage is TRBV11-1 and J usage is TRBJ1-5; weak D call: TRBD1 (6 bases). Looked up from germline, CDR1 is SGHAT and CDR2 is FQDESV (reference sequence). This CDR3 contains 14 residues. The V end was cut by 5 bases, the J end by 7 bases, with 15 bases between. CDR3 nucleotide sequence: TGTGCCAGCAGCGTTGACAGGTTCGGACAGCCCCAGCATTTT. Its protein product is CASSVDRFGQPQHF.

The V and J genes are TRBV18 and TRBJ2-2; D uncertain. V was cut by 2 bases and J by 1 base, with 8 bases left in between. The germline V gene has CDR1 KGHSH and CDR2 LQKENI. The CDR3 extends over 15 amino acids. The CDR3 is CASSPVTMNTGELFF. In DNA, the CDR3 is TGTGCCAGCTCACCAGTCACAATGAACACCGGGGAGCTGTTTTTT.

The rearrangement joins TRBV5-5 to TRBJ1-4, with 7 bases aligning to TRBD1. The CDR3 covers 14 residues. V dropped 4 bases and J dropped 3; count of bases not matched to a gene: 3. The germline V gene encodes CDR1 SGHKS and CDR2 YYEKEE (reference sequence). CDR3 residues: CASSLDRPNEKLFF. Here the CDR3 DNA reads TGTGCCAGCAGCCTGGACAGGCCTAATGAAAAACTGTTTTTT.

The chain uses TRBV7-9 and TRBJ2-7; 9 bases match TRBD1. The germline gives CDR1 SEHNR, CDR2 FQNEAQ (reference sequence). J was trimmed by 5 bases and V by 2 bases; bases with no gene match: 4. This CDR3 spans 14 amino acids. The CDR3 protein is CASSLKGTGNEQYF. The CDR3 DNA is TGTGCCAGCAGCTTAAAAGGGACAGGGAACGAGCAGTACTTC.

In this sample, this clone turned up once. The chain carries TRBV30 and TRBJ2-7; D is perhaps TRBD2 (6 bases). V lost 5 bases and J lost 6, with 8 bases in between. The CDR3 has 10 amino acids. Germline V CDR1 and CDR2: GTSNPN, SVGIG (reference sequence). CDR3 region: CAWGGIEQYF. The CDR3 DNA reads as TGTGCCTGGGGGGGGATCGAGCAGTACTTC.

The CDR3 region has the DNA TGTGCCAGCAGCTCCGGGACAGGGGGCTATGGCTACACCTTC. It is translated as CASSSGTGGYGYTF. This sequence joins TRBV7-9 and TRBJ1-2, with 11 bases fitting TRBD1. V gave up 4 bases and J gave up 4 bases; unmatched junction bases: 2. CDR3 length: 14 amino acids. CDR1 SEHNR and CDR2 FQNEAQ come from the germline V gene (reference sequence). Looking up the rest from reference TRBV7-9 and TRBJ1-2 gives the full variable domain: DTGVSQNPRHKITKRGQNVTFRCDPISEHNRLYWYRQTLGQGPEFLTYFQNEAQLEKSRLLSDRFSAERPKGSFSTLEIQRTEQGDSAMYLCASSSGTGGYGYTFGSGTRLTVV.

The chain carries TRBV6-5 and TRBJ1-2; D gene uncertain. Germline V gene data show CDR1 as MNHEY and CDR2 as SVGAGI. V was pared by 7 bases and J by 3 bases, with 6 bases between. The CDR3 is 11 amino acids. In DNA, the CDR3 is TGTGCCAGCACCCCGGACTATGGCTACACCTTC. Its translation: CASTPDYGYTF.

The chain carries TRBV4-3 and TRBJ2-3, with a weak D call TRBD2 (6 bases). This CDR3 has 15 residues. The V gene lost 0 bases and the J gene lost 5 bases, with 12 bases spanning the gap. Germline loops: CDR1 LGHNA, CDR2 YSLEER. As DNA, the CDR3 is TGCGCCAGCAGCCAAGATATCGGGCGGGGAGATACGCAGTATTTT. It is translated as CASSQDIGRGDTQYF.

The V gene is TRBV10-3, the J gene TRBJ1-2; tentative D call: TRBD1 (5 bases). Trimming removed 2 bases from V and 4 bases from J, with 11 bases in between. In germline, CDR1 is ENHRY, CDR2 SYGVKD. This CDR3 is built from 14 residues. CDR3: CAISEGITGYGYTF. CDR3 in DNA: TGTGCCATCAGTGAGGGTATCACAGGCTATGGCTACACCTTC.

A single count supports this clone. The chain joins TRBV9 to TRBJ2-2; D is perhaps TRBD2 (6 bases). The V end lost 4 bases, the J end lost 1 base, and 11 bases lay between the germline ends. The germline V gene has CDR1 SGDLS and CDR2 YYNGEE. CDR3 size: 15 residues. CDR3 protein: CASSPLGGNTGELFF. CDR3 nucleotides: TGTGCCAGCAGCCCCCTCGGGGGGAACACCGGGGAGCTGTTTTTT.

This clone was observed once. The chain links TRBV7-9 to TRBJ2-7; 9 nucleotides agree with TRBD1. In germline, CDR1 is SEHNR, CDR2 FQNEAQ (reference sequence). V lost 5 bases, J lost 7 bases, and 12 bases stayed unmatched. The CDR3 is 15 amino acids. The CDR3 nucleotides are TGTGCCAGCAGCCCTACCTCGGGACAGGGATGGGAGCAGTACTTC. It yields the protein CASSPTSGQGWEQYF.

This clone was seen just once. The chain employs TRBV14 and TRBJ2-2; no clear D gene. The CDR3 extends over 15 amino acids. Trimming pared 1 base from V and 1 base from J, leaving 7 bases between. Germline V gene sequence: CDR1 SGHDN, CDR2 FVKESK. Here the CDR3 reads CASSQVSGNTGELFF. CDR3 sequence (DNA): TGTGCCAGCAGCCAAGTTTCCGGGAACACCGGGGAGCTGTTTTTT. Using reference TRBV14 and TRBJ2-2 for the parts outside the CDR3, the full variable domain is EAGVTQFPSHSVIEKGQTVTLRCDPISGHDNLYWYRRVMGKEIKFLLHFVKESKQDESGMPNNRFLAERTGGTYSTLKVQPAELEDSGVYFCASSQVSGNTGELFFGEGSRLTVL.

The chain is built from TRBV7-3 and TRBJ2-1; 8 bases agree with TRBD2. The J segment lost 4 bases and the V segment lost 0 bases, leaving 5 bases of the junction unmatched. Germline CDR1 SGHTA, CDR2 FQGTGA. The CDR3 consists of 16 residues. The DNA of the CDR3 is TGTGCCAGCAGCTTAACGTCGCGGGGGGCTTACAATGAGCAGTTCTTC. Protein product: CASSLTSRGAYNEQFF.

The J gene is TRBJ2-7, the V gene TRBV19; no reliable D call. Looked up from germline, CDR1 is LNHDA and CDR2 is SQIVND (reference sequence). The V and J ends lost 3 bases and 2 bases respectively, with 8 bases between them. CDR3 size: 13 residues. CDR3: CASSISSAYEQYF. CDR3 coding DNA: TGTGCCAGTAGTATCTCTAGTGCCTACGAGCAGTACTTC.

The chain uses TRBV18 and TRBJ1-1; D is unclear. CDR1 is KGHSH, CDR2 LQKENI, per germline. CDR3 size: 15 residues. The V end lost 3 bases, the J end lost 2 bases, and 13 bases lay between the germline ends. CDR3 sequence reads: CASSPEAGSNTEAFF. The CDR3 nucleotides read TGTGCCAGCTCACCTGAAGCGGGGTCCAACACTGAAGCTTTCTTT. Full variable domain (outside the CDR3, taken from reference TRBV18 and TRBJ1-1): NAGVMQNPRHLVRRRGQEARLRCSPMKGHSHVYWYRQLPEEGLKFMVYLQKENIIDESGMPKERFSAEFPKEGPSILRIQQVVRGDSAAYFCASSPEAGSNTEAFFGQGTRLTVV.

The J gene is TRBJ1-1, the V gene TRBV11-2, with a weak D call TRBD1 (5 bases). CDR3 length equals 17 residues. From germline, CDR1 is SGHAT and CDR2 FQNNGV. Trimming removed 3 bases at V and 1 base at J, with 18 bases between. This CDR3 reads CASSFVSRDLKNTEAFF. The CDR3 nucleotides are TGTGCCAGCAGCTTCGTATCCCGGGACTTAAAGAACACTGAAGCTTTCTTT.

V is TRBV7-9 and J is TRBJ2-5; 7 bases map to TRBD1. Trimming at V came to 5 bases and at J to 5 bases, leaving 11 bases not matched to a gene. The CDR3 is 15 amino acids. Germline CDR1 is SEHNR and CDR2 is FQNEAQ (reference sequence). CDR3 sequence: CASSITDRVGETQYF. The CDR3 DNA follows: TGTGCCAGCAGCATAACCGACAGGGTTGGGGAGACCCAGTACTTC.

This rearrangement joins TRBV6-1 to TRBJ1-2; D is unresolved. Germline loops: CDR1 MNHNS, CDR2 SASEGT. V lost 7 bases, J lost 5 bases, and 14 bases lay in between. The CDR3 extends over 13 amino acids. This chain's CDR3 is CASTPWGGYGYTF. The CDR3 DNA sequence: TGTGCCAGCACCCCGTGGGGAGGTTATGGCTACACCTTC.

The chain joins TRBV12-5 to TRBJ1-5; TRBD1 might be the D (5 bases). V lost 0 bases to trimming and J lost 5 bases, with 14 bases between them. This CDR3 is 16 amino acids long. Looked up from germline, CDR1 is LGHNT and CDR2 is FRNRAP. The CDR3 nucleotides read TGTGCTAGTGGTTTGGTAGCCCTCGGGGGGTATCAGCCCCAGCATTTT. Translation: CASGLVALGGYQPQHF.

This clone showed up just a few times. The gene calls are TRBV11-2 and TRBJ2-7; TRBD2 might be the D (6 bases). V lost 5 bases and J lost 8, with 19 bases in between. CDR1 SGHAT and CDR2 FQNNGV come from the germline V gene. CDR3 length equals 14 residues. The CDR3 DNA reads TGTGCCAGCAGCCCCGGGGACCCGGGGGTGAAGCAGTACTTC. Translated: CASSPGDPGVKQYF.

The rearrangement uses TRBV9 and TRBJ1-2; perhaps TRBD1 as D (5 bases). Germline V lookup: CDR1 SGDLS, CDR2 YYNGEE. V dropped 0 bases and J dropped 3 bases, with 12 bases sitting between them. The CDR3 extends over 15 amino acids. CDR3 in amino acids: CASSVVAGSDYGYTF. The CDR3, as DNA: TGTGCCAGCAGCGTAGTGGCAGGGTCGGACTATGGCTACACCTTC.

The gene calls are TRBV6-1 and TRBJ2-7; TRBD1 agrees at 7 bases. Trimming at V came to 6 bases and at J to 6 bases, leaving 11 bases not matched to a gene. In germline, CDR1 is MNHNS, CDR2 SASEGT. This CDR3 region has 14 residues. The DNA for the CDR3 is TGTGCCAGCAGCTCCGGGACAGAACTTTCCGAGCAGTACTTC. Its translation is CASSSGTELSEQYF.

This chain links TRBV7-6 with TRBJ1-1; D possibly corresponds to TRBD1 (5 bases). V was clipped by 4 bases and J by 4 bases, with 10 bases between them. Germline CDR1 SGHVS, CDR2 FNYEAQ. This CDR3 is 13 amino acids long. Here the CDR3 reads CASSSGGRTEAFF. The CDR3 DNA is TGTGCCAGCAGCTCCGGGGGTCGCACTGAAGCTTTCTTT.

V and J are TRBV9 and TRBJ1-4; D is perhaps TRBD1 (5 bases). The CDR3 consists of 15 residues. V gave up 4 bases and J gave up 0 bases, with 10 bases separating them. The germline gives CDR1 SGDLS, CDR2 YYNGEE. The CDR3 protein is CASSTRASTNEKLFF. DNA of the CDR3: TGTGCCAGCAGCACCAGGGCCTCAACTAATGAAAAACTGTTTTTT.

The rearrangement joins TRBV7-6 to TRBJ1-1, with a weak D call TRBD1 (5 bases). The CDR3 totals 17 residues. With 1 base removed from V and 3 bases from J, the gap between germline ends came to 18 bases. Germline V lookup: CDR1 SGHVS, CDR2 FNYEAQ. The CDR3 region is CASSLGGFGGRYTEAFF. The CDR3 DNA is TGTGCCAGCAGCTTAGGTGGTTTCGGGGGGAGGTACACTGAAGCTTTCTTT.

This clone was seen a few times. The chain joins TRBV9 to TRBJ1-1, with 9 positions matching TRBD1. The germline V gene has CDR1 SGDLS and CDR2 YYNGEE. The CDR3 extends over 14 amino acids. The trim removed 4 bases at V and 7 bases at J, leaving 8 bases unmatched. Written as DNA, the CDR3 is TGTGCCAGCAGCACGAGACAGGGACAGGGTGAAGCTTTCTTT. This codes for CASSTRQGQGEAFF. The full variable domain, in which reference TRBV9 and TRBJ1-1 provide the parts outside the CDR3, is DSGVTQTPKHLITATGQRVTLRCSPRSGDLSVYWYQQSLDQGLQFLIQYYNGEERAKGNILERFSAQQFPDLHSELNLSSLELGDSALYFCASSTRQGQGEAFFGQGTRLTVV.

The gene calls are TRBV5-6 and TRBJ1-1; 9 bases are shared with TRBD1. Germline CDR1 reads SGHDT; CDR2 reads YYEEEE. The CDR3 spans 15 residues. Trimming cost V 4 bases and J 2 bases; bases outside gene matches: 6. CDR3 loop: CASSAQTGGNTEAFF. For the CDR3, the DNA is TGTGCCAGCAGCGCACAGACAGGGGGTAACACTGAAGCTTTCTTT.

This clone was detected once. The rearrangement links TRBV2 to TRBJ2-1, with TRBD2 matching 7 bases. Germline V gene lookup returns CDR1 SNHLY and CDR2 FYNNEI. The V segment lost 4 bases and the J segment 4 bases; nucleotides outside the gene matches: 19. CDR3 length: 19 residues. The CDR3 DNA sequence: TGTGCCAGCAGTGGGGGCCGGAGACGGGGGGACCCTATTTACAATGAGCAGTTCTTC. This gives the protein CASSGGRRRGDPIYNEQFF.

This clone is a singleton in its sample. The chain uses TRBV13 and TRBJ2-3; 10 bases match TRBD2. The V segment lost 5 bases and the J segment 0 bases; nucleotides outside the gene matches: 11. Looked up from germline, CDR1 is PRHDT and CDR2 is FYEKMQ (reference sequence). This CDR3 region has 18 residues. Here the CDR3 reads CASSDFSGGSFSTDTQYF. The CDR3 bases are TGTGCCAGCAGCGACTTTAGCGGGGGGAGTTTTAGCACAGATACGCAGTATTTT.

CDR3 coding DNA: TGTGCCAGCAGCCAAGCTTTAGCGAGCAATGAGCAGTTCTTC. It is translated as CASSQALASNEQFF. The chain couples TRBV4-2 to TRBJ2-1; D possibly corresponds to TRBD2 (5 bases). Trimming stripped 1 base from V and 6 bases from J, with 10 bases between. CDR3 size: 14 residues. Germline V CDR1 and CDR2: LGHNA, YNFKEQ.

This clone was found a few times. The rearrangement links TRBV7-2 to TRBJ2-1, with a weak D call TRBD2 (6 bases). This CDR3 has 16 amino acids. Germline V gene sequence: CDR1 SGHTA, CDR2 FQGNSA. V lost 4 bases, J lost 1 base, and 14 bases lay in between. CDR3: CASSSTSSSSYNEQFF. In nucleotides, the CDR3 is TGTGCCAGCAGCTCCACTAGCAGCTCGTCCTACAATGAGCAGTTCTTC.